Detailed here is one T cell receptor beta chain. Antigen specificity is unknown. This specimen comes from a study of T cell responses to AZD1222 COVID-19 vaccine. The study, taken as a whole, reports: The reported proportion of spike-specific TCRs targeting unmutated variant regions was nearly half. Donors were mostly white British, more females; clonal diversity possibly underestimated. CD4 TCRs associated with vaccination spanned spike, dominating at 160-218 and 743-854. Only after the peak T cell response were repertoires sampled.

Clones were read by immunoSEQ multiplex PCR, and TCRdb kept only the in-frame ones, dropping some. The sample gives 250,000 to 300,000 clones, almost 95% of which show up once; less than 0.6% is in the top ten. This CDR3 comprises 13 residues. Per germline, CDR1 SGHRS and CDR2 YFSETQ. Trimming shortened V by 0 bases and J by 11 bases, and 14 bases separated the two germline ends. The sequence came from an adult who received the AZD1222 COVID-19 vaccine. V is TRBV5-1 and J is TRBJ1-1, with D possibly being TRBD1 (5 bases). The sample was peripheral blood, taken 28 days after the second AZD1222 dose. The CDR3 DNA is TGCGCCAGCAGCTTGGGCGGGACCCCCGCTGCTTTCTTT. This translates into CASSLGGTPAAFF.